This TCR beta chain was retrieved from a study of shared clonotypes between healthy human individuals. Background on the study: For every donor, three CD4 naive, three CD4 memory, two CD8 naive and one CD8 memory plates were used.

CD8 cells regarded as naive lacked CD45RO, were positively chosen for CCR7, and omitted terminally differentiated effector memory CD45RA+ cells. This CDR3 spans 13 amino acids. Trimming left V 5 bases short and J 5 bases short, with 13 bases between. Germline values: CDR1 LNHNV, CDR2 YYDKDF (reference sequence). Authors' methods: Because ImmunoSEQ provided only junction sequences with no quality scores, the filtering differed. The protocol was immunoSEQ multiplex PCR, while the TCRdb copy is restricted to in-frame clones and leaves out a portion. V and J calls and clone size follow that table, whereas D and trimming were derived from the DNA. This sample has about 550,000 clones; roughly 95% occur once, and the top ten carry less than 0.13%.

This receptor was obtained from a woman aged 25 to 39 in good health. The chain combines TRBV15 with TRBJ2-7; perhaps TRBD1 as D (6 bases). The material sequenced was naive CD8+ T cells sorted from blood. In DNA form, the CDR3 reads TGTGCCACCAGCCAACAGGGTTCCCACGAGCAGTACTTC. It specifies CATSQQGSHEQYF.